The present T cell receptor (beta chain) was sequenced within a study of T-cell reconstitution after alpha-beta-depleted transplantation in children. Preparing the TCRbeta library involved the use of unique molecular identifiers. Each CDR3 protein is one row after TCRdb ran MiXCR on the PCR reads. The table records around 500,000 distinct CDR3 sequences, roughly 23% of them present only once. Whole-study results and caveats: Where alpha-beta T cells came from about two months after transplant was reportedly several hundred expanded graft clones. At the one-year point after transplant, T-cell counts and TCRbeta diversity were found to come mostly from T cells that had been newly produced.

Of note for this clonotype: Its antigen is not identified.

The CDR3 is 15 amino acids. The V gene end was trimmed by 4 bases and the J gene end by 8 bases; junction bases not matched to a gene: 13. The germline V gene has CDR1 LNHDA and CDR2 SQIVND (reference sequence). This rearrangement joins TRBV19 to TRBJ1-1, with TRBD1 matching 7 bases. The starting material was PBMCs, mostly from graft donor cells, obtained 360 days after TCRalphabeta/CD19-depleted stem cell transplant. This sequence originates from a boy less than two years old who had a stem cell transplant for acute myeloid leukemia, so the T cells may come from the graft donor. CDR3 protein: CASSRPGQRAPEAFF. Written as DNA, the CDR3 is TGTGCCAGTAGTAGACCGGGACAGCGAGCCCCCGAAGCTTTCTTT.